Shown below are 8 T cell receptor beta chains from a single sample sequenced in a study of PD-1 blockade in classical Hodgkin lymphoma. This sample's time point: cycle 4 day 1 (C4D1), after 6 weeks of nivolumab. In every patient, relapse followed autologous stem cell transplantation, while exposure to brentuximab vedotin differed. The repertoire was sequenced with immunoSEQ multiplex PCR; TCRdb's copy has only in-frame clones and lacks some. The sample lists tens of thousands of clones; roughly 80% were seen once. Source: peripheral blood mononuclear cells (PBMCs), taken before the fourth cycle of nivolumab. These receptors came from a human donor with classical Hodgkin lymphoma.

CDR3 sequence reads: CASSIHRDRGADTQYF. Written as DNA, the CDR3 is TGTGCCAGTAGTATCCACAGGGACCGGGGGGCAGATACGCAGTATTTT. This chain joins TRBV19 and TRBJ2-3, with a weak D call TRBD2 (7 bases). This CDR3 contains 16 residues. Germline assignment: CDR1 LNHDA and CDR2 SQIVND (reference sequence). Trimming removed 3 bases at V and 4 bases at J, with 17 bases between.

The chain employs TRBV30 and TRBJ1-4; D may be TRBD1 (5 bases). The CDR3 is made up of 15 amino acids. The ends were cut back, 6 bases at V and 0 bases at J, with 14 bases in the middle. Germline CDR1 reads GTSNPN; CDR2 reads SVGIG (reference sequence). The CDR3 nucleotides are TGTGCCTGCCCATGGGGCGGTGCAACTAATGAAAAACTGTTTTTT. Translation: CACPWGGATNEKLFF.

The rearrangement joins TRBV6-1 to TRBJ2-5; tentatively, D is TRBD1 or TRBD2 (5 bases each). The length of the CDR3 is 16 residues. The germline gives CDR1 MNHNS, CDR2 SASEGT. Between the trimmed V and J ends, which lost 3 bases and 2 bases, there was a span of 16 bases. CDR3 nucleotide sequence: TGTGCCAGCAGTGAGGGTTACGGGACCCCTCAAGAGACCCAGTACTTC. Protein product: CASSEGYGTPQETQYF.

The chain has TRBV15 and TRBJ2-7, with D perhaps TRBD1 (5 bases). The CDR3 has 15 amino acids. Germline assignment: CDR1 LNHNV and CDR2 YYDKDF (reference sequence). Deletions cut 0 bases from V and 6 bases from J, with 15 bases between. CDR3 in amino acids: CATSRDKQVLREQYF. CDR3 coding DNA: TGTGCCACCAGCAGAGATAAACAGGTTTTGCGCGAGCAGTACTTC.

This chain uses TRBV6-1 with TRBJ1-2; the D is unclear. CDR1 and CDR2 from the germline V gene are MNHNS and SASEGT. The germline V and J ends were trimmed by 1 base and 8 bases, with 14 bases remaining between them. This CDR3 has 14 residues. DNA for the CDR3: TGTGCCAGCAGTGAAGTAAGCGGCTCGAAGGGCTACACCTTC. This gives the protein CASSEVSGSKGYTF.

Here the CDR3 reads CASSPNGGYPYEQYF. The CDR3 nucleotides read TGTGCCAGCTCACCCAACGGAGGGTACCCCTACGAGCAGTACTTC. The chain links TRBV18 to TRBJ2-7, with D possibly matching TRBD2 (6 bases). The CDR3 is 15 amino acids. Germline CDR1 and CDR2: KGHSH and LQKENI. Trimming stripped 3 bases from V and 2 bases from J, with 14 bases between. Based on the CDR3 plus reference TRBV18 and TRBJ2-7, the full variable domain is NAGVMQNPRHLVRRRGQEARLRCSPMKGHSHVYWYRQLPEEGLKFMVYLQKENIIDESGMPKERFSAEFPKEGPSILRIQQVVRGDSAAYFCASSPNGGYPYEQYFGPGTRLTVT.

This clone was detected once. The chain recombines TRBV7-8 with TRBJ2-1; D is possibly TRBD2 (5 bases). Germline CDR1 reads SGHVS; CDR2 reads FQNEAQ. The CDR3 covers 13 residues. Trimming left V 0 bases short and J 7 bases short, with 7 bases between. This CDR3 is CASSLASGNEQFF. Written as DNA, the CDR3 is TGTGCCAGCAGCTTAGCCTCGGGGAATGAGCAGTTCTTC.

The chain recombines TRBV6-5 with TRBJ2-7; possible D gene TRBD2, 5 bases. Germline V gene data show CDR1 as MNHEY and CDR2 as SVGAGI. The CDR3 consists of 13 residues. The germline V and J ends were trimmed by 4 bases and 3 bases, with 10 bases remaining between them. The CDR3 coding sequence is TGTGCCAGCAGTTCCGAGGGATTCTACGAGCAGTACTTC. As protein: CASSSEGFYEQYF.